The rows below give T cell receptor beta chains drawn from one sample of a study of preoperative IRX-2 immunotherapy in early breast cancer. Clones were sequenced by immunoSEQ multiplex PCR, and TCRdb holds only the in-frame ones, with some missing. The sample consists of some 22,000 clones, roughly 95% of them appearing once. The specimen comprised tumor tissue, sampled after IRX-2 immunotherapy. These receptors originate from a human donor with breast cancer. CDR3s include the opening cysteine and the closing phenylalanine or tryptophan. The order of the fields is D gene, clone size, V gene, CDR3 length, J gene, CDR3 DNA, CDR3 protein. The D gene is left open where the match is weak. Only some rows state a clone size, as once, few, many or a class for expanded clones.

D: .
size: .
V: TRBV18
length: 15
J: TRBJ2-5
DNA: TGTGCCAGCTCACCGCGACCGCAGATAAAAGAGACCCAGTACTTC
CDR3: CASSPRPQIKETQYF

D: .
size: .
V: TRBV29-1
length: 12
J: TRBJ1-1
DNA: TGCAGCGTTGAACAGCTGAACACTGAAGCTTTCTTT
CDR3: CSVEQLNTEAFF

D: TRBD1
size: .
V: TRBV6-5
length: 15
J: TRBJ2-7
DNA: TGTGCCAGCAGGCAACAGGGGGTTCCTTCCTACGAGCAGTACTTC
CDR3: CASRQQGVPSYEQYF

D: .
size: .
V: TRBV19
length: 15
J: TRBJ1-3
DNA: TGTGCCAGTAGTACTTCCCTGTTCTCTGGAAACACCATATATTTT
CDR3: CASSTSLFSGNTIYF

D: TRBD2
size: .
V: TRBV6-6
length: 15
J: TRBJ2-1
DNA: TGTGCCAGCAGTTACGGAGCGGGAGGGGAGGATGAGCAGTTCTTC
CDR3: CASSYGAGGEDEQFF

D: .
size: .
V: TRBV27
length: 12
J: TRBJ2-5
DNA: TGTGCCAGCCACAAAACGCCAGAGACCCAGTACTTC
CDR3: CASHKTPETQYF

D: .
size: .
V: TRBV27
length: 13
J: TRBJ2-7
DNA: TGTGCCAGCAGTTTACTAGGGGCCTACGAGCAGTACTTC
CDR3: CASSLLGAYEQYF

D: TRBD2
size: .
V: TRBV7-9
length: 16
J: TRBJ2-3
DNA: TGTGCCAGCAGCTTAGGAGCGGGAGGCATCACAGATACGCAGTATTTT
CDR3: CASSLGAGGITDTQYF

D: .
size: few
V: TRBV6-5
length: 13
J: TRBJ1-1
DNA: TGTGCCAGCAGAAGGACAGTGAACACTGAAGCTTTCTTT
CDR3: CASRRTVNTEAFF

D: .
size: .
V: TRBV6-5
length: 11
J: TRBJ2-7
DNA: TGTGCCAGCAGGGCTTCCTACGAGCAGTACTTC
CDR3: CASRASYEQYF

D: .
size: once
V: TRBV6-5
length: 14
J: TRBJ1-1
DNA: TGTGCCAGTGTACCTTGGGGGGCCGACACTGAAGCTTTCTTT
CDR3: CASVPWGADTEAFF

D: .
size: .
V: TRBV7-2
length: 16
J: TRBJ2-3
DNA: TGTGCCAGCAGCTTACAAGGCTCGCGGGGTGGGGATACGCAGTATTTT
CDR3: CASSLQGSRGGDTQYF

D: TRBD2
size: once
V: TRBV5-1
length: 18
J: TRBJ2-7
DNA: TGCGCCAGCAGCTTGGTAGGCGGGAGCAGAGCCGGGCTCCCCGAGCAGTACTTC
CDR3: CASSLVGGSRAGLPEQYF

D: .
size: .
V: TRBV6-5
length: 14
J: TRBJ2-2
DNA: TGTGCCAGCGGACAGCCCGCGAACACCGGGGAGCTGTTTTTT
CDR3: CASGQPANTGELFF

D: TRBD2
size: .
V: TRBV9
length: 16
J: TRBJ2-3
DNA: TGTGCCAGCAGCGCTGGGCTAGCGGATCTCACAGATACGCAGTATTTT
CDR3: CASSAGLADLTDTQYF

D: .
size: .
V: TRBV7-8
length: 15
J: TRBJ1-5
DNA: TGTGCCAGCAGCTTAGCAGTGTCGGGCAATCAGCCCCAGCATTTT
CDR3: CASSLAVSGNQPQHF

D: TRBD1
size: .
V: TRBV5-5
length: 13
J: TRBJ1-5
DNA: TGTGCCAGCAGCCAAGACAGGGCCCAGCCCCAGCATTTT
CDR3: CASSQDRAQPQHF

D: TRBD1
size: .
V: TRBV5-1
length: 19
J: TRBJ2-6
DNA: TGCGCCAGCAGCTTTACAGGGGTTTCAACTGACTCTGGGGCCAACGTCCTGACTTTC
CDR3: CASSFTGVSTDSGANVLTF

D: .
size: .
V: TRBV9
length: 16
J: TRBJ2-2
DNA: TGTGCCAGCAGCGTAGTGGGGCAGGGGAACACCGGGGAGCTGTTTTTT
CDR3: CASSVVGQGNTGELFF

D: .
size: .
V: TRBV28
length: 12
J: TRBJ1-2
DNA: TGTGCCAGCAGTTTTAATATCTATGGCTACACCTTC
CDR3: CASSFNIYGYTF

D: TRBD2
size: .
V: TRBV25-1
length: 17
J: TRBJ2-2
DNA: TGTGCCAGCAGTGAAGGACTAGCGGGAGGCCTTGCCGGGGAGCTGTTTTTT
CDR3: CASSEGLAGGLAGELFF

D: .
size: .
V: TRBV10-3
length: 13
J: TRBJ2-7
DNA: TGTGCCATCAGTGTTGGGACCCCCTACGAGCAGTACTTC
CDR3: CAISVGTPYEQYF

D: .
size: .
V: TRBV2
length: 11
J: TRBJ1-1
DNA: TGTGCCAGCAGTCGAAGTACTGAAGCTTTCTTT
CDR3: CASSRSTEAFF

D: .
size: .
V: TRBV28
length: 13
J: TRBJ2-7
DNA: TGTGCCAGCAGTACCCCAAACGAGGACGCTACAACCTTC
CDR3: CASSTPNEDATTF

D: .
size: .
V: TRBV6-5
length: 15
J: TRBJ2-1
DNA: TGTGCCAGCAGACGGGACGTCAACCCCTACAATGAGCAGTTCTTC
CDR3: CASRRDVNPYNEQFF

D: .
size: .
V: TRBV7-2
length: 13
J: TRBJ2-2
DNA: TGTGCCAGCAGTCCTCCCTGGGGCGGGGAGCTGTTTTTT
CDR3: CASSPPWGGELFF

D: .
size: .
V: TRBV7-2
length: 15
J: TRBJ1-5
DNA: TGTGCCAGCAGCTTCTCTACAGCCTCCAATCAGCCCCAGCATTTT
CDR3: CASSFSTASNQPQHF

D: TRBD2
size: .
V: TRBV12-5
length: 15
J: TRBJ2-1
DNA: TGTGCTAGTGGTTTGGGTAGCGGGGGAAACAATGAGCAGTTCTTC
CDR3: CASGLGSGGNNEQFF

D: .
size: .
V: TRBV13
length: 14
J: TRBJ2-5
DNA: TGTGCCAGCAGCTTCTCTAGCGATGAAGAGACCCAGTACTTC
CDR3: CASSFSSDEETQYF

D: .
size: .
V: TRBV2
length: 14
J: TRBJ2-3
DNA: TGTGCCAGGACCCACCGCGGGGACACAGATACGCAGTATTTT
CDR3: CARTHRGDTDTQYF

D: .
size: .
V: TRBV25-1
length: 12
J: TRBJ1-6
DNA: TGTGCCAGCAGTGAATATGCATCACCCCTCCACTTT
CDR3: CASSEYASPLHF

D: TRBD1
size: .
V: TRBV7-6
length: 15
J: TRBJ1-1
DNA: TGTGCCAGCACCACTTACAGGGGGCGCCAGGGTGAAGCTTTCTTT
CDR3: CASTTYRGRQGEAFF

D: .
size: .
V: TRBV4-2
length: 16
J: TRBJ2-1
DNA: TGTGCCAGCAGCCACCCATGGCCCAGCTCCTACAATGAGCAGTTCTTC
CDR3: CASSHPWPSSYNEQFF

D: .
size: .
V: TRBV14
length: 13
J: TRBJ1-2
DNA: TGTGCCAGCAGCCAAGACCCCAACTATGGCTACACCTTC
CDR3: CASSQDPNYGYTF

D: TRBD1
size: .
V: TRBV5-8
length: 14
J: TRBJ1-1
DNA: TGTGCCAGCAGCTATGGGGACAGGGCGACTGAAGCTTTCTTT
CDR3: CASSYGDRATEAFF

D: .
size: .
V: TRBV5-1
length: 16
J: TRBJ1-3
DNA: TGCGCCAGCAGCTCGGTTTTTCGAGGGCCCGGAAACACCATATATTTT
CDR3: CASSSVFRGPGNTIYF

D: TRBD2
size: .
V: TRBV7-9
length: 17
J: TRBJ2-7
DNA: TGTGCCAGCAACTCGATACCGGGACTAGCGGCTACCTACGAGCAGTACTTC
CDR3: CASNSIPGLAATYEQYF

D: .
size: .
V: TRBV27
length: 17
J: TRBJ2-7
DNA: TGTGCCAGCAGTTTATCGTTTCAGGGGTTCGTCGCCCACGAGCAGTACTTC
CDR3: CASSLSFQGFVAHEQYF

D: .
size: .
V: TRBV28
length: 14
J: TRBJ1-1
DNA: TGTGCCAGCAGTTCTTATAAGGGTGACGTTGAAGCTTTCTTT
CDR3: CASSSYKGDVEAFF

D: .
size: .
V: TRBV7-2
length: 13
J: TRBJ1-2
DNA: TGTGCCAGCAGCTTACAGGGTGGCTATGGCTACACCTTC
CDR3: CASSLQGGYGYTF

D: .
size: .
V: TRBV4-1
length: 15
J: TRBJ1-2
DNA: TGCGCCAGCAGCCTGACAGGCAGTCTTAACTATGGCTACACCTTC
CDR3: CASSLTGSLNYGYTF

D: .
size: .
V: TRBV7-9
length: 14
J: TRBJ1-2
DNA: TGTGCCAGCAGCTTCTTGGCAGAGGGCTATGGCTACACCTTC
CDR3: CASSFLAEGYGYTF

D: .
size: .
V: TRBV28
length: 15
J: TRBJ1-3
DNA: TGTGCCAGCAGTTTGGTACAGTCGGGGGGAAACACCATATATTTT
CDR3: CASSLVQSGGNTIYF

D: TRBD1
size: .
V: TRBV28
length: 15
J: TRBJ2-7
DNA: TGTGCCAGCAGCCCCGGGACAGCCGACTCCTACGAGCAGTACTTC
CDR3: CASSPGTADSYEQYF

D: .
size: .
V: TRBV2
length: 15
J: TRBJ1-5
DNA: TGTGCCAGCAGTGTCTTGGGGAAAAGCAATCAGCCCCAGCATTTT
CDR3: CASSVLGKSNQPQHF

D: .
size: .
V: TRBV14
length: 14
J: TRBJ1-3
DNA: TGTGCCAGCAGCTACAGGGTCGCAGGAAACACCATATATTTT
CDR3: CASSYRVAGNTIYF

D: .
size: .
V: TRBV16
length: 15
J: TRBJ1-5
DNA: TGTGCCAGCAGCCACCAGGGGACGGTCAATCAGCCCCAGCATTTT
CDR3: CASSHQGTVNQPQHF

D: .
size: .
V: TRBV7-8
length: 17
J: TRBJ2-3
DNA: TGTGCCAGCAGCTTAGATGGGGCGGGAATGGGGACAGATACGCAGTATTTT
CDR3: CASSLDGAGMGTDTQYF

D: .
size: .
V: TRBV29-1
length: 15
J: TRBJ2-7
DNA: TGCAGCGTTGAAGACCCTTCGCAGGGCTGGGACGAGCAGTACTTC
CDR3: CSVEDPSQGWDEQYF

D: .
size: .
V: TRBV2
length: 11
J: TRBJ1-2
DNA: TGTGCCAGCAGTAACCGATATGGCTACACCTTC
CDR3: CASSNRYGYTF